One sample yielded the 30 T cell receptor beta chains listed below, sequenced in a study of human T cells and chemical hapten exposure. Time point indicated: patch test 2, 6 weeks after DPC sensitization. The treatment denotes: therapeutic diphenylcyclopropenone sensitization with weekly scalp DPC. From the RACE reads, TCRdb called clonotypes with MiXCR, one entry per CDR3 protein. The profile shows about 54,000 distinct CDR3 sequences, 9.9% of them singletons. Material: whole blood, obtained in connection with sensitization to the hapten diphenylcyclopropenone (DPC). The receptors here all came from a woman aged 45-60 years with alopecia areata. Some clones in this sample may be carry-over from other donors' samples.

This clonotype was observed a few times. The chain links TRBV14 to TRBJ2-7; no definite D call. Germline values: CDR1 SGHDN, CDR2 FVKESK. This CDR3 region has 15 residues. Trimming left V 0 bases short and J 2 bases short, with 11 bases between. CDR3 DNA sequence: TGTGCCAGCAGCCAAGATGGCTTCGGTACCTACGAGCAGTACTTC. Translated: CASSQDGFGTYEQYF.

Only a few counts were recorded for this clonotype. The chain uses TRBV28 and TRBJ1-2; D is unresolved. The CDR3 is 15 residues long. V shed 3 bases and J shed 5 bases, with 16 bases lying between them. In germline, CDR1 is MDHEN, CDR2 SYDVKM. The CDR3, as DNA: TGTGCCAGCAGTTTCCCATGGCAGGCACGGTATGGCTACACCTTC. The encoded protein is CASSFPWQARYGYTF.

The chain employs TRBV5-1 and TRBJ2-5; 8 bases line up with TRBD1. The trim removed 2 bases at V and 4 bases at J, leaving 7 bases unmatched. Germline CDR1 is SGHRS and CDR2 is YFSETQ. The CDR3 has 15 residues. CDR3 DNA sequence: TGCGCCAGCAGCTTTAATGTACAGGGGGGAGAGACCCAGTACTTC. Translated: CASSFNVQGGETQYF. Variable domain in full (rest from reference TRBV5-1 and TRBJ2-5): KAGVTQTPRYLIKTRGQQVTLSCSPISGHRSVSWYQQTPGQGLQFLFEYFSETQRNKGNFPGRFSGRQFSNSRSEMNVSTLELGDSALYLCASSFNVQGGETQYFGPGTRLLVL.

This clonotype was counted a few times. The chain has TRBV6-5 and TRBJ1-1, with 9 bases matching TRBD1. Per germline, CDR1 MNHEY and CDR2 SVGAGI. The CDR3 has 12 amino acids. The ends lost 8 bases at V and 5 bases at J; junction bases unmatched: 3. CDR3 in DNA: TGTGCCAGCGGACAGGGGAGGACTGAAGCTTTCTTT. Encoded protein: CASGQGRTEAFF.

The chain carries TRBV29-1 and TRBJ2-7; no definite D call. V was clipped by 4 bases and J by 4 bases, with 20 bases between them. Germline V lookup: CDR1 SQVTM, CDR2 ANQGSEA. The CDR3 is 15 amino acids. CDR3: CSVVLRLVATYEQYF. CDR3 nucleotide sequence: TGCAGCGTTGTATTGAGGCTGGTGGCCACTTACGAGCAGTACTTC.

This clonotype was seen many times. The V gene is TRBV28, the J gene TRBJ2-1; D perhaps matches TRBD2 (6 bases). This CDR3 is built from 13 residues. Trimming removed 10 bases from V and 4 bases from J, with 14 bases in between. CDR1 is MDHEN and CDR2 is SYDVKM in the germline V gene. CDR3 sequence: CATEEGGYNEQFF. The CDR3 bases are TGTGCCACCGAGGAGGGTGGGTACAATGAGCAGTTCTTC. The full variable domain, its missing parts supplied by reference TRBV28 and TRBJ2-1, is DVKVTQSSRYLVKRTGEKVFLECVQDMDHENMFWYRQDPGLGLRLIYFSYDVKMKEKGDIPEGYSVSREKKERFSLILESASTNQTSMYLCATEEGGYNEQFFGPGTRLTVL.

The chain links TRBV12-3 or TRBV12-4 to TRBJ1-4; no clear D gene. The V gene lost 1 base and the J gene lost 8 bases, with 8 bases spanning the gap. The CDR3 is made up of 13 amino acids. CDR3 sequence: CASSLDWAEKLFF. The CDR3 DNA reads as TGTGCCAGCAGTTTAGACTGGGCCGAAAAACTGTTTTTT.

This clonotype was seen a single time. The rearrangement joins TRBV4-2 to TRBJ2-1; a weak D match, TRBD2 (5 bases). Germline loops: CDR1 LGHNA, CDR2 YNFKEQ. The CDR3 loop spans 13 amino acids. Trimming pared 4 bases from V and 3 bases from J, leaving 7 bases between. CDR3 nucleotide sequence: TGTGCCAGCAGCCTTGGGAGCTACAATGAGCAGTTCTTC. Its translation: CASSLGSYNEQFF.

This chain connects TRBV6-2 or TRBV6-3 to TRBJ1-2; D is unresolved. V lost 0 bases and J lost 8, with 16 bases in between. The CDR3 is 15 residues long. Germline V gene lookup returns CDR1 MNHEY and CDR2 SVGEGT. The CDR3 loop is CASSYSTVPAMGYTF. The CDR3 DNA sequence: TGTGCCAGCAGTTACTCGACCGTGCCGGCCATGGGCTACACCTTC.

The rearrangement joins TRBV18 to TRBJ2-1; 10 bases agree with TRBD2. Unmatched junction bases numbered 5, after V lost 3 bases and J lost 0 bases. This CDR3 has 17 residues. Germline assignment: CDR1 KGHSH and CDR2 LQKENI. The CDR3 loop is CASSPQREGPSYNEQFF. CDR3 nucleotides: TGTGCCAGCTCACCCCAGCGGGAGGGCCCCTCCTACAATGAGCAGTTCTTC.

This clonotype was counted a few times. The gene calls are TRBV29-1 and TRBJ2-1, with TRBD2 matching 8 bases. Germline trimming cut 0 bases from V and 7 bases from J; bases unmatched to any gene: 5. This CDR3 contains 14 residues. Per germline, CDR1 SQVTM and CDR2 ANQGSEA. The CDR3 sequence is CSVEDLGTRNEQFF. The CDR3, as DNA: TGCAGCGTTGAAGATCTTGGGACTAGAAATGAGCAGTTCTTC.

This clonotype was detected ten times or more. The chain recombines TRBV4-1 with TRBJ2-3; 10 bases are a match to TRBD2. V was clipped by 0 bases and J by 2 bases; unmatched bases: 8. The CDR3 contains 18 residues. Looked up from germline, CDR1 is MGHRA and CDR2 is YSYEKL. In nucleotides, the CDR3 is TGCGCCAGCAGCCAAGAAACCTTTAGCGGGGGGATCACAGATACGCAGTATTTT. Its protein product is CASSQETFSGGITDTQYF.

The chain has TRBV10-2 and TRBJ1-4, with D unresolved. This CDR3 comprises 15 residues. V dropped 7 bases and J dropped 4 bases, with 16 bases sitting between them. Looked up from germline, CDR1 is WSHSY and CDR2 is SAAADI. The CDR3 DNA is TGCGCCAGCACCGAGCCCCGGACGGGTAATGAAAAACTGTTTTTT. It encodes CASTEPRTGNEKLFF.

V gene TRBV6-2 or TRBV6-3 combines with J gene TRBJ2-7; D could derive from TRBD1 or TRBD2 (5 bases each). Germline loops: CDR1 MNHEY, CDR2 SVGEGT. CDR3 size: 14 residues. Trimming pared 2 bases from V and 4 bases from J, leaving 12 bases between. CDR3 region: CASSYGPGGYEQYF. In DNA form, the CDR3 reads TGTGCCAGCAGTTACGGACCTGGGGGTTACGAGCAGTACTTC.

This chain joins TRBV7-2 and TRBJ2-2; D possibly corresponds to TRBD1 (6 bases). Germline V gives CDR1 SGHTA, CDR2 FQGNSA. The length of the CDR3 is 15 residues. Trimming took off 4 bases at V and 4 bases at J, with 13 bases between the two ends. The CDR3 loop is CASSSSGVGTGELFF. CDR3 sequence (DNA): TGTGCCAGCAGCTCTTCAGGGGTAGGCACCGGGGAGCTGTTTTTT.

This clonotype has a handful of counts. The chain combines TRBV6-6 with TRBJ1-1; no clear D. Per the germline V gene, CDR1 is MNHNY and CDR2 is SVGAGI (reference sequence). This CDR3 contains 13 residues. The ends were cut back, 3 bases at V and 9 bases at J, with 14 bases in the middle. This CDR3 is CASSYRPNSQAFF. The CDR3 DNA is TGTGCCAGCAGTTATCGACCCAACTCCCAAGCTTTCTTT.

At least ten counts were recorded for this clonotype. This chain links TRBV28 with TRBJ2-7; 7 bases match TRBD2. The CDR3 runs 13 residues. The V gene end was trimmed by 5 bases and the J gene end by 3 bases; junction bases not matched to a gene: 4. Germline CDR1 MDHEN, CDR2 SYDVKM. This chain's CDR3 is CASSPGGNYEQYF. The CDR3 DNA follows: TGTGCCAGCAGTCCCGGGGGGAACTACGAGCAGTACTTC.

The CDR3 is CASSLATSGKVQETQYF. CDR3 DNA: TGCGCCAGCAGCTTGGCCACTAGCGGGAAGGTCCAAGAGACCCAGTACTTC. The rearrangement joins TRBV5-1 to TRBJ2-5, with TRBD2 matching over 10 bases. This CDR3 comprises 17 residues. V shed 0 bases and J 1 base; nucleotides not matched to a gene: 6. Germline CDR1 and CDR2: SGHRS and YFSETQ.

As to this clonotype: Compared with germline, one end of the junction differs, possibly owing to a read error. V gene TRBV3-1 combines with J gene TRBJ1-1; a possible D gene is TRBD1 (5 bases). Looked up from germline, CDR1 is LGHDT and CDR2 is YNNKEL (reference sequence). The CDR3 is made up of 11 amino acids. CDR3 bases: TGTGCCAGCAGCCAAGGGACGGGACGAAAATTT. Translated, it gives CASSQGTGRKF. Filled out from reference TRBV3-1 and TRBJ1-1, the complete variable domain reads DTAVSQTPKYLVTQMGNDKSIKCEQNLGHDTMYWYKQDSKKFLKIMFSYNNKELIINETVPNRFSPKSPDKAHLNLHINSLELGDSAVYFCASSQGTGRKFGQGTRLTVV.

This clonotype has more than one count but fewer than ten. J is TRBJ2-2 and V is TRBV28, with D perhaps being TRBD1 or TRBD2 (5 bases each). CDR3 size: 15 residues. The V end lost 6 bases, the J end lost 8 bases, and 19 bases lay between the germline ends. Germline values: CDR1 MDHEN, CDR2 SYDVKM. The CDR3 loop is CASREFREFSGELFF. The DNA of the CDR3 is TGTGCCAGCAGGGAGTTCAGGGAGTTCTCGGGGGAGCTGTTTTTT. Looking up the rest from reference TRBV28 and TRBJ2-2 gives the full variable domain: DVKVTQSSRYLVKRTGEKVFLECVQDMDHENMFWYRQDPGLGLRLIYFSYDVKMKEKGDIPEGYSVSREKKERFSLILESASTNQTSMYLCASREFREFSGELFFGEGSRLTVL.

The chain's CDR3 is CASSWDRERMNTEAFF. CDR3 sequence (DNA): TGTGCCAGCAGTTGGGACAGGGAAAGGATGAACACTGAAGCTTTCTTT. This sequence joins TRBV6-2 or TRBV6-3 and TRBJ1-1; 9 bases fit TRBD1. This CDR3 has 16 residues. V trimming: 4 bases; J trimming: 0 bases; junction bases outside the gene matches: 6. The V gene's germline CDR1 is MNHEY and CDR2 SVGEGT.

In this sample, this clonotype turned up many times. V gene TRBV18 combines with J gene TRBJ1-1; D is undetermined. Germline V lookup: CDR1 KGHSH, CDR2 LQKENI. Trimming left V 2 bases short and J 5 bases short, with 6 bases between. The CDR3 loop spans 12 amino acids. CDR3: CASSPTRTEAFF. Written as DNA, the CDR3 is TGTGCCAGCTCACCAACCCGAACTGAAGCTTTCTTT.

V and J are TRBV7-2 and TRBJ2-1; D remains ambiguous. Trimming removed 3 bases from V and 0 bases from J, with 9 bases in between. This CDR3 region has 15 residues. The V gene's germline CDR1 is SGHTA and CDR2 FQGNSA. The CDR3 sequence is CASSLETSSYNEQFF. The CDR3 DNA reads TGTGCCAGCAGCTTGGAGACCAGCTCCTACAATGAGCAGTTCTTC.

This clonotype has a handful of counts. J is TRBJ1-2 and V is TRBV4-1; D is unresolved. CDR1 is MGHRA, CDR2 YSYEKL, per germline. Trimming removed 5 bases at V and 2 bases at J, with 9 bases between. The CDR3 has 13 amino acids. The DNA of the CDR3 is TGCGCCAGCAGCGCTGCAGAGAACTATGGCTACACCTTC. Residues: CASSAAENYGYTF.

V gene TRBV18 combines with J gene TRBJ2-1; 8 nucleotides align to TRBD2. With 2 bases clipped from V and 5 bases from J, the junction kept 5 bases outside the gene matches. CDR1 is KGHSH and CDR2 is LQKENI in the germline V gene. This CDR3 region has 15 residues. The CDR3 protein is CASSPNQAGDNEQFF. CDR3 in DNA: TGTGCCAGCTCACCAAATCAAGCGGGAGACAATGAGCAGTTCTTC. Filled out from reference TRBV18 and TRBJ2-1, the complete variable domain reads NAGVMQNPRHLVRRRGQEARLRCSPMKGHSHVYWYRQLPEEGLKFMVYLQKENIIDESGMPKERFSAEFPKEGPSILRIQQVVRGDSAAYFCASSPNQAGDNEQFFGPGTRLTVL.

This clonotype was recorded a few times. This rearrangement joins TRBV18 to TRBJ1-4, with D unresolved. Trimming removed 6 bases from V and 0 bases from J, with 14 bases in between. CDR3 size: 16 residues. The germline V gene encodes CDR1 KGHSH and CDR2 LQKENI. The CDR3 is CASSLYSDATNEKLFF. The DNA for the CDR3 is TGTGCCAGCTCTCTATACTCGGACGCAACTAATGAAAAACTGTTTTTT.

The chain recombines TRBV7-9 with TRBJ1-1, with D maybe TRBD1 (6 bases). Germline V gene lookup returns CDR1 SEHNR and CDR2 FQNEAQ (reference sequence). V lost 3 bases and J 1 base, leaving 18 bases between the germline ends. The CDR3 is 17 amino acids. The CDR3 here is CASSFPPQQGGNTEAFF. CDR3 nucleotide sequence: TGTGCCAGCAGCTTTCCCCCCCAACAGGGAGGGAACACTGAAGCTTTCTTT.

This clonotype has a count of ten or more. The V gene is TRBV28, the J gene TRBJ1-1; possible D gene TRBD1, 6 bases. The CDR3 is 17 amino acids. CDR1 and CDR2 (germline): MDHEN, SYDVKM. Trimming removed 6 bases at V and 4 bases at J, with 24 bases between. The CDR3 region is CASSSAAGGPGSTEAFF. For the CDR3, the DNA is TGTGCCAGCAGCTCGGCGGCCGGGGGGCCGGGGAGCACTGAAGCTTTCTTT.

The table lists this clonotype with many counts. J is TRBJ2-7 and V is TRBV6-5; D may correspond to TRBD1 or TRBD2 (5 bases each). Germline assignment: CDR1 MNHEY and CDR2 SVGAGI. Trimming removed 6 bases at V and 0 bases at J, with 18 bases between. The CDR3 sequence is 16 residues long. The CDR3: CASSALRSGPSYEQYF. The CDR3 DNA reads TGTGCCAGCAGCGCCCTGCGTTCGGGGCCCTCCTACGAGCAGTACTTC.

This clonotype was seen only a few times. This rearrangement joins TRBV7-2 to TRBJ1-4; TRBD1 matches at 7 bases. This CDR3 is built from 14 residues. Trimming took 3 bases from V and 7 from J; bases not matched to a gene: 5. CDR1 and CDR2 (germline): SGHTA, FQGNSA. The CDR3 loop is CASSLTGFGEKLFF. Written as DNA, the CDR3 is TGTGCCAGCAGCTTGACAGGGTTTGGTGAAAAACTGTTTTTT.